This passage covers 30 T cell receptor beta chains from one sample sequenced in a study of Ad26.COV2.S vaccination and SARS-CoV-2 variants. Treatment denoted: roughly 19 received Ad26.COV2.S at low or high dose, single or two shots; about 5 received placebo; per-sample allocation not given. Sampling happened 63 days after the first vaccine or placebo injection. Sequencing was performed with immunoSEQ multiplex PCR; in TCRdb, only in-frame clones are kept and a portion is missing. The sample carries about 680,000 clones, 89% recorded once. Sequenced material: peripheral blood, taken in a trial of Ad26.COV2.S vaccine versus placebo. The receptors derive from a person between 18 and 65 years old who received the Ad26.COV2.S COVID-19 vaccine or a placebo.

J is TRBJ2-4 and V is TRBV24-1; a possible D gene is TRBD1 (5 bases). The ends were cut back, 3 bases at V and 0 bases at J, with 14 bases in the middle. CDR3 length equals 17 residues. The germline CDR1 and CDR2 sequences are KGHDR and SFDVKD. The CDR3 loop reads CATSDRGSPLAKNIQYF. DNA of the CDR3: TGTGCCACCAGTGATAGGGGTTCACCTCTAGCCAAAAACATTCAGTACTTC.

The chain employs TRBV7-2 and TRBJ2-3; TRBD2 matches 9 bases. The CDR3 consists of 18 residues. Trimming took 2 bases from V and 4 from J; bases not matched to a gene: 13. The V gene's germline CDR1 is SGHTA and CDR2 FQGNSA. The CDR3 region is CASSLTGVAGAMADTQYF. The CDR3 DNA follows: TGTGCCAGCAGCTTAACGGGGGTAGCGGGAGCGATGGCAGATACGCAGTATTTT.

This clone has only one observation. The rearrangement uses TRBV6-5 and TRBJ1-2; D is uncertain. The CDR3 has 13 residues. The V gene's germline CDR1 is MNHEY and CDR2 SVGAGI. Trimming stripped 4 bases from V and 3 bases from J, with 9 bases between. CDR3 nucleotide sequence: TGTGCCAGCAGTTTCCTAGGAGACTATGGCTACACCTTC. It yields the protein CASSFLGDYGYTF.

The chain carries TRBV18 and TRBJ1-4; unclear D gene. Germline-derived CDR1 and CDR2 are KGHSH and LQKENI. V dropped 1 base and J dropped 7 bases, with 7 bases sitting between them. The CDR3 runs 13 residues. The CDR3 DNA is TGTGCCAGCTCACCACAGGGTGGTGAAAAACTGTTTTTT. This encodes CASSPQGGEKLFF.

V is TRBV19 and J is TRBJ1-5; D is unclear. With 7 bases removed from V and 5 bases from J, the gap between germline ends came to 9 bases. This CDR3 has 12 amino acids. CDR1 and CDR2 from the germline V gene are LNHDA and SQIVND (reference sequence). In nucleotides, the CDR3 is TGTGCCAGTACCGCAGCGGATCAGCCCCAGCATTTT. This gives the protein CASTAADQPQHF.

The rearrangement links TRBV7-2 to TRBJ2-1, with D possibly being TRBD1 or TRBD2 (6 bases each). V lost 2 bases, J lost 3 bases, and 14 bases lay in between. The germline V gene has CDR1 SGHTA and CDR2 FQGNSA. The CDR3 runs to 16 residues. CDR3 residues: CASSLKRGAGYNEQFF. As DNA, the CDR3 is TGTGCCAGCAGCTTAAAGAGGGGGGCGGGCTACAATGAGCAGTTCTTC. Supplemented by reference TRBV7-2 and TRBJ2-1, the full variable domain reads GAGVSQSPSNKVTEKGKDVELRCDPISGHTALYWYRQSLGQGLEFLIYFQGNSAPDKSGLPSDRFSAERTGGSVSTLTIQRTQQEDSAVYLCASSLKRGAGYNEQFFGPGTRLTVL.

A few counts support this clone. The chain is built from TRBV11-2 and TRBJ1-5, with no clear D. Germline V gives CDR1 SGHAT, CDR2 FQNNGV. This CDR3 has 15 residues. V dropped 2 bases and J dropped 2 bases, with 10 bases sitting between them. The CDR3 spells CASSLSTPGNQPQHF. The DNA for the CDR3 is TGTGCCAGCAGCTTAAGCACCCCGGGCAATCAGCCCCAGCATTTT.

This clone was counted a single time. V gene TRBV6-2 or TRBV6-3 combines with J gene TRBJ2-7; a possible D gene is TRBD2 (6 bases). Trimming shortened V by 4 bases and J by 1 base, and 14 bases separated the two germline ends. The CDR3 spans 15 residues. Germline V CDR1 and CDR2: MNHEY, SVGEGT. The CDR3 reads CASSSYLGGSYEQYF. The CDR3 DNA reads TGTGCCAGCAGTTCCTATTTGGGGGGATCCTACGAGCAGTACTTC.

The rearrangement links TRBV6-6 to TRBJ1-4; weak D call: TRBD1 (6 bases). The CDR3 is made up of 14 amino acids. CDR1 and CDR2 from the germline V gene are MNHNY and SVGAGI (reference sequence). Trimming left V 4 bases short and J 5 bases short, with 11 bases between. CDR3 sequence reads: CASSSHTGNEKLFF. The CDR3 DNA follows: TGTGCCAGCAGTTCTCATACAGGGAATGAAAAACTGTTTTTT.

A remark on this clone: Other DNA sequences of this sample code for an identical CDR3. The CDR3 loop reads CSAPRETEAFF. In DNA form, the CDR3 reads TGCAGTGCTCCAAGGGAAACTGAAGCTTTCTTT. This rearrangement joins TRBV20-1 to TRBJ1-1; D call uncertain. Germline CDR1 and CDR2: DFQATT and SNEGSKA (reference sequence). V lost 5 bases and J lost 5, with 9 bases in between. The CDR3 is 11 amino acids.

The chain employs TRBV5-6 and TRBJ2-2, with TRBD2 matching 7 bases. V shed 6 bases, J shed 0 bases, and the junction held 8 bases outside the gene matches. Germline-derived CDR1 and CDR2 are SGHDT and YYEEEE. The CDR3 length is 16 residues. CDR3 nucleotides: TGTGCCAGCACCTCGGGGGGAGGAACGAACACCGGGGAGCTGTTTTTT. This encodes CASTSGGGTNTGELFF.

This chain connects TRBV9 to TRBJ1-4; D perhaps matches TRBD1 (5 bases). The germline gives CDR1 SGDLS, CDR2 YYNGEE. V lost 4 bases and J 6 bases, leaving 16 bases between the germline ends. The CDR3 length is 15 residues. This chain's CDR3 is CASSPIDRPYEKLFF. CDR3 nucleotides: TGTGCCAGCAGCCCTATCGACAGACCGTATGAAAAACTGTTTTTT. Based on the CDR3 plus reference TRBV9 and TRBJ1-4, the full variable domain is DSGVTQTPKHLITATGQRVTLRCSPRSGDLSVYWYQQSLDQGLQFLIQYYNGEERAKGNILERFSAQQFPDLHSELNLSSLELGDSALYFCASSPIDRPYEKLFFGSGTQLSVL.

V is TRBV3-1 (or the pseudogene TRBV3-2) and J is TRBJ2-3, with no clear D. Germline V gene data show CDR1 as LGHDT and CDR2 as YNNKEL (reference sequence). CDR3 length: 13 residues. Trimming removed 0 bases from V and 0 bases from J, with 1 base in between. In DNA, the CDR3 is TGTGCCAGCAGCCAAGAAAGCACAGATACGCAGTATTTT. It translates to CASSQESTDTQYF.

The CDR3 DNA reads as TGTGCCAGTAGTATTCCACAGGGCCGCACAGATACGCAGTATTTT. Its protein product is CASSIPQGRTDTQYF. The chain combines TRBV19 with TRBJ2-3; a possible D gene is TRBD1 (6 bases). This CDR3 is built from 15 residues. Looked up from germline, CDR1 is LNHDA and CDR2 is SQIVND (reference sequence). V was shortened by 3 bases and J by 1 base, with 11 bases between the two germline ends.

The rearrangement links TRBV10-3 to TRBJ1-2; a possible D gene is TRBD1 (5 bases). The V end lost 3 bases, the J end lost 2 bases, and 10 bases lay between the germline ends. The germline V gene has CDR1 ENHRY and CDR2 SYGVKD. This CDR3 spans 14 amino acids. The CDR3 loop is CAISEGAQNYGYTF. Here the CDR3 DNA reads TGTGCCATCAGTGAAGGGGCGCAGAACTATGGCTACACCTTC.

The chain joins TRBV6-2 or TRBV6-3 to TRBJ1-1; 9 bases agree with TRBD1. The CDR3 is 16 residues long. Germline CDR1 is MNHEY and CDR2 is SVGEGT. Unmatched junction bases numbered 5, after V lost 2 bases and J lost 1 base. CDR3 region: CASSYPRDRANTEAFF. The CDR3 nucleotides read TGTGCCAGCAGTTACCCCCGGGACAGGGCGAACACTGAAGCTTTCTTT.

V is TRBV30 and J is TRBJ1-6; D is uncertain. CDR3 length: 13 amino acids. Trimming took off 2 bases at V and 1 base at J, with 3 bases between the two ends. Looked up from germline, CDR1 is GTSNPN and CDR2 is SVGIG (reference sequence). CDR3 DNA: TGTGCCTGGAGTCCGTCCTATAATTCACCCCTCCACTTT. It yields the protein CAWSPSYNSPLHF.

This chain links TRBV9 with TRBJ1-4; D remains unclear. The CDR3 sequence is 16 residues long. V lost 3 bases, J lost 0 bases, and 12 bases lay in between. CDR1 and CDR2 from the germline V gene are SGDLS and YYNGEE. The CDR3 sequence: CASSALSSPTNEKLFF. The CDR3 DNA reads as TGTGCCAGCAGCGCCCTCTCCTCACCAACTAATGAAAAACTGTTTTTT. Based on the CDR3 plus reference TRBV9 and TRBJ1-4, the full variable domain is DSGVTQTPKHLITATGQRVTLRCSPRSGDLSVYWYQQSLDQGLQFLIQYYNGEERAKGNILERFSAQQFPDLHSELNLSSLELGDSALYFCASSALSSPTNEKLFFGSGTQLSVL.

The chain's CDR3 is CAISESISGETQYF. The CDR3, as DNA: TGTGCCATCAGTGAGTCGATTTCCGGGGAGACCCAGTACTTC. The chain links TRBV10-3 to TRBJ2-5; D ambiguous. Trimming cost V 0 bases and J 5 bases, with 10 bases left between them. There are 14 residues in the CDR3. Germline V gene sequence: CDR1 ENHRY, CDR2 SYGVKD.

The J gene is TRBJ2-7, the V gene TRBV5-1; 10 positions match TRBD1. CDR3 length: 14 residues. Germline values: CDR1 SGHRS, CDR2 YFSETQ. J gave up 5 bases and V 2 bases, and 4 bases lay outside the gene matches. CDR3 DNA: TGCGCCAGCAGCTTCTTTGGGACAGGGGACGAGCAGTACTTC. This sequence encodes CASSFFGTGDEQYF.

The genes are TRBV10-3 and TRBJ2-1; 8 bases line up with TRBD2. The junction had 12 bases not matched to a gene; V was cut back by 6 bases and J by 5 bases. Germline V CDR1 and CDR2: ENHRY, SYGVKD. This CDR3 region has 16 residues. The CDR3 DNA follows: TGTGCCATCAGGGGTTTAGAGCGGGGGAGAGACAATGAGCAGTTCTTC. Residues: CAIRGLERGRDNEQFF.

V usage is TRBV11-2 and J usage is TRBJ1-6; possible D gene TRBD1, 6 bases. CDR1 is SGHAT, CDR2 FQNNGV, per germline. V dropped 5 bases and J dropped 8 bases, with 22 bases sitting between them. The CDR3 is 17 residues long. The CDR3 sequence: CASSPTGSAFLYSPLHF. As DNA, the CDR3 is TGTGCCAGCAGCCCAACAGGGTCCGCCTTCCTTTATTCACCCCTCCACTTT.

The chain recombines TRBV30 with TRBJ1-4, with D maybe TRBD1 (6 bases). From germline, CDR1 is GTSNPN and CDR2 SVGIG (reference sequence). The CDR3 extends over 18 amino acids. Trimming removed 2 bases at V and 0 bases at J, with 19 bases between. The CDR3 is CAWSRTVWGYATNEKLFF. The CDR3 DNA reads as TGTGCCTGGAGTCGGACAGTATGGGGGTACGCAACTAATGAAAAACTGTTTTTT.

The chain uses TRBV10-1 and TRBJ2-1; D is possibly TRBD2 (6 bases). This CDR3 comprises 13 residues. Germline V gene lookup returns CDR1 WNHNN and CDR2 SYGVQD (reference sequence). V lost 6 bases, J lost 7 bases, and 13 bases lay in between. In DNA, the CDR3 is TGCGCCAGCAGCCCTTTAGCGGCGAATGAGCAGTTCTTC. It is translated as CASSPLAANEQFF.

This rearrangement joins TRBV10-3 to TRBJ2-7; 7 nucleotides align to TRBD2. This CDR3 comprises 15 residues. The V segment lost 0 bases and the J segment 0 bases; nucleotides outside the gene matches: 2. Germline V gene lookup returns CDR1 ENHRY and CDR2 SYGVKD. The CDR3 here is CAISESRGISYEQYF. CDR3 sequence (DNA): TGTGCCATCAGTGAGTCGCGGGGGATCTCCTACGAGCAGTACTTC.

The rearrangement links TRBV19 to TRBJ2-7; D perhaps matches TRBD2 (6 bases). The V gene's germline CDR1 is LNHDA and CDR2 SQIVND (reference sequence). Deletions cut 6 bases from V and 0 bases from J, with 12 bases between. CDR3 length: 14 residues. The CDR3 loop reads CASSQPGVSYEQYF. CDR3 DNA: TGTGCCAGTAGCCAGCCGGGAGTCTCCTACGAGCAGTACTTC. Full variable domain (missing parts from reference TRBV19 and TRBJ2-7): DGGITQSPKYLFRKEGQNVTLSCEQNLNHDAMYWYRQDPGQGLRLIYYSQIVNDFQKGDIAEGYSVSREKKESFPLTVTSAQKNPTAFYLCASSQPGVSYEQYFGPGTRLTVT.

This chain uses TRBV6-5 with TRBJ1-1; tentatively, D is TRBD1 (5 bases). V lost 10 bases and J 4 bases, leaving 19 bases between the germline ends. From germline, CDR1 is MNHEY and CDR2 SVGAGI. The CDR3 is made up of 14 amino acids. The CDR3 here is CATQWGGTFTEAFF. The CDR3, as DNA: TGTGCCACCCAATGGGGGGGAACCTTCACTGAAGCTTTCTTT.

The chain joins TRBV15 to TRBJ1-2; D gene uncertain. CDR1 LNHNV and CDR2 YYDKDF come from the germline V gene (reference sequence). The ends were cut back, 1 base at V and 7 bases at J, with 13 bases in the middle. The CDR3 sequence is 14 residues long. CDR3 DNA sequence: TGTGCCACCAGCAGAGTGGAACTTGCTACTGGCTACACCTTC. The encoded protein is CATSRVELATGYTF.

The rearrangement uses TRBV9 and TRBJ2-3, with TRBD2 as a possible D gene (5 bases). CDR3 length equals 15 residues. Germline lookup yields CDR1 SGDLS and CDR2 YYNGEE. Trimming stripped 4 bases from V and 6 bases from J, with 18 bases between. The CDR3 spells CASSNRAAGGDTQYF. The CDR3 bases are TGTGCCAGCAGCAACCGGGCCGCCGGCGGGGATACGCAGTATTTT.

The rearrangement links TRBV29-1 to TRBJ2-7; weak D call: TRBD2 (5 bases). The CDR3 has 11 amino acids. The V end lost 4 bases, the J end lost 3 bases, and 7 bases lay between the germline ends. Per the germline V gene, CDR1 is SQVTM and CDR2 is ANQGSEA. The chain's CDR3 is CSVGGLYEQYF. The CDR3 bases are TGCAGCGTTGGAGGACTCTACGAGCAGTACTTC.